These 19 T cell receptor beta chains were all obtained from the same sample, sequenced in a study of OX40 agonist ivuxolimab in advanced cancers. Generated by immunoSEQ multiplex PCR, the TCRdb table keeps only in-frame clones and is missing some. This repertoire shows about 93,000 clones, 92% found once; its top ten account for around 0.51%. The sequenced sample was CD4+ or CD8+ T cells sorted from blood, obtained in a trial of the OX40 agonist ivuxolimab. The receptors were sampled from an adult with an advanced solid tumor such as melanoma, head and neck, liver or kidney cancer.

The chain recombines TRBV19 with TRBJ1-1, with a weak D call TRBD1 (6 bases). This CDR3 spans 16 amino acids. CDR1 is LNHDA and CDR2 is SQIVND in the germline V gene (reference sequence). Trimming removed 5 bases from V and 0 bases from J, with 16 bases in between. The CDR3 spells CASSFLPGHMNTEAFF. The DNA of the CDR3 is TGTGCCAGTAGTTTTTTACCGGGACATATGAACACTGAAGCTTTCTTT.

The gene calls are TRBV7-9 and TRBJ2-1; D call uncertain. Per germline, CDR1 SEHNR and CDR2 FQNEAQ (reference sequence). The CDR3 sequence is 13 residues long. Trimming left V 2 bases short and J 8 bases short, with 10 bases between. The CDR3 protein is CASSLRYQDEQFF. The CDR3 nucleotides read TGTGCCAGCAGCTTAAGGTATCAGGATGAGCAGTTCTTC.

This chain connects TRBV10-1 to TRBJ2-2; no clear D gene. Trimming pared 5 bases from V and 1 base from J, leaving 2 bases between. Looked up from germline, CDR1 is WNHNN and CDR2 is SYGVQD (reference sequence). This CDR3 is 12 amino acids long. The DNA for the CDR3 is TGCGCCAGCAGTAAGAACACCGGGGAGCTGTTTTTT. Its translation: CASSKNTGELFF.

The chain recombines TRBV18 with TRBJ2-2; D is unclear. The CDR3 sequence is 14 residues long. Germline values: CDR1 KGHSH, CDR2 LQKENI. V was pared by 3 bases and J by 5 bases, with 10 bases between. The CDR3 reads CASSPLPVTGELFF. CDR3 in DNA: TGTGCCAGCTCACCTCTACCTGTAACCGGGGAGCTGTTTTTT. Combining the CDR3 with reference TRBV18 and TRBJ2-2 gives the whole variable domain NAGVMQNPRHLVRRRGQEARLRCSPMKGHSHVYWYRQLPEEGLKFMVYLQKENIIDESGMPKERFSAEFPKEGPSILRIQQVVRGDSAAYFCASSPLPVTGELFFGEGSRLTVL.

The chain links TRBV6-5 to TRBJ1-4; D possibly corresponds to TRBD1 (5 bases). The V and J ends lost 1 base and 0 bases respectively, with 9 bases between them. The CDR3 is made up of 16 amino acids. CDR1 is MNHEY, CDR2 SVGAGI, per germline. The CDR3 here is CASSYLGPATNEKLFF. The CDR3 DNA sequence: TGTGCCAGCAGTTACTTGGGACCGGCAACTAATGAAAAACTGTTTTTT.

This rearrangement joins TRBV14 to TRBJ2-1, with TRBD2 matching 15 bases. The CDR3 has 17 amino acids. J lost 4 bases, V lost 0 bases, and 1 base had no gene match. CDR1 and CDR2 (germline): SGHDN, FVKESK. CDR3 amino acids: CASSQDGTSGRYNEQFF. The CDR3 DNA reads as TGTGCCAGCAGCCAAGACGGGACTAGCGGGAGGTACAATGAGCAGTTCTTC. The full variable domain, its missing parts supplied by reference TRBV14 and TRBJ2-1, is EAGVTQFPSHSVIEKGQTVTLRCDPISGHDNLYWYRRVMGKEIKFLLHFVKESKQDESGMPNNRFLAERTGGTYSTLKVQPAELEDSGVYFCASSQDGTSGRYNEQFFGPGTRLTVL.

The rearrangement joins TRBV9 to TRBJ2-3; possibly TRBD1 or TRBD2 for D (7 bases each). V gave up 2 bases and J gave up 5 bases, with 21 bases separating them. This CDR3 has 17 amino acids. The V gene's germline CDR1 is SGDLS and CDR2 YYNGEE. The CDR3 spells CASSVPRGRGGKDTQYF. DNA of the CDR3: TGTGCCAGCAGCGTTCCCCGGGGCAGGGGGGGGAAAGATACGCAGTATTTT.

V is TRBV18 and J is TRBJ1-1, with D uncertain. CDR1 and CDR2 from the germline V gene are KGHSH and LQKENI. V was pared by 1 base and J by 2 bases, with 8 bases between. The CDR3 is 14 residues long. The DNA of the CDR3 is TGTGCCAGCTCACCACAGGGAATCAACACTGAAGCTTTCTTT. It translates to CASSPQGINTEAFF.

The genes are TRBV6-1 and TRBJ2-7, with TRBD2 matching over 13 bases. The CDR3 is made up of 15 amino acids. Germline V gene sequence: CDR1 MNHNS, CDR2 SASEGT. V was clipped by 7 bases and J by 2 bases; unmatched bases: 5. The CDR3 DNA reads TGTGCCAGCACCCCAACTAGCGGGGGGGCCTACGAGCAGTACTTC. It is translated as CASTPTSGGAYEQYF.

This clone was found many times. The chain combines TRBV5-8 with TRBJ1-1, with 7 bases matching TRBD1. The CDR3 is 15 residues long. J was trimmed by 1 base and V by 0 bases; bases with no gene match: 3. The germline CDR1 and CDR2 sequences are SGHTS and YDEGEE. CDR3 sequence reads: CASSLGTGPNTEAFF. CDR3 nucleotide sequence: TGTGCCAGCAGCTTGGGGACAGGACCGAACACTGAAGCTTTCTTT.

The gene calls are TRBV7-2 and TRBJ2-1; D possibly corresponds to TRBD2 (6 bases). CDR1 SGHTA and CDR2 FQGNSA come from the germline V gene. The CDR3 spans 16 residues. V gave up 2 bases and J gave up 4 bases, with 15 bases separating them. In DNA form, the CDR3 reads TGTGCCAGCAGCTTACATATCGGGAGTGGGTACAATGAGCAGTTCTTC. Its translation: CASSLHIGSGYNEQFF.

This sequence joins TRBV6-5 and TRBJ1-2, with a tentative D call TRBD1 (6 bases). CDR3 length: 13 amino acids. The germline gives CDR1 MNHEY, CDR2 SVGAGI. V gave up 6 bases and J gave up 2 bases, with 10 bases separating them. The CDR3 DNA is TGTGCCAGCAGGCGGACAGCGAACTATGGCTACACCTTC. Protein: CASRRTANYGYTF.

The V and J genes are TRBV2 and TRBJ2-1; D is possibly TRBD2 (6 bases). Looked up from germline, CDR1 is SNHLY and CDR2 is FYNNEI. V lost 7 bases to trimming and J lost 9 bases, with 10 bases between them. The CDR3 is 11 residues long. CDR3 nucleotide sequence: TGTGCCAGCACCGGGAGTGGTGAGCAGTTCTTC. This codes for CASTGSGEQFF.

The chain joins TRBV5-6 to TRBJ2-3, with unresolved D. V was trimmed by 7 bases and J by 2 bases, leaving 17 bases between them. Germline V gene data show CDR1 as SGHDT and CDR2 as YYEEEE. This CDR3 is 15 amino acids long. The CDR3 here is CASFLLRAHTDTQYF. The CDR3 region has the DNA TGTGCCAGCTTTCTGCTTAGGGCCCACACAGATACGCAGTATTTT.

The rearrangement joins TRBV5-1 to TRBJ2-7, with D hard to call. Trimming took off 0 bases at V and 0 bases at J, with 10 bases between the two ends. Germline V lookup: CDR1 SGHRS, CDR2 YFSETQ. The CDR3 spans 15 residues. The CDR3 here is CASSLAAGSSYEQYF. The CDR3 nucleotides are TGCGCCAGCAGCTTGGCGGCAGGTAGCTCCTACGAGCAGTACTTC.

The chain couples TRBV6-5 to TRBJ2-7, with 7 bases aligning to TRBD1. The CDR3 covers 16 residues. The germline CDR1 and CDR2 sequences are MNHEY and SVGAGI. Germline trimming cut 4 bases from V and 0 bases from J; bases unmatched to any gene: 9. The CDR3 DNA reads TGTGCCAGCAGTTCAGGGACAGCCAGACCCTCCTACGAGCAGTACTTC. Translating gives CASSSGTARPSYEQYF.

The rearrangement uses TRBV18 and TRBJ2-3, with 9 bases matching TRBD2. The length of the CDR3 is 15 residues. J was trimmed by 2 bases and V by 3 bases; bases with no gene match: 3. The germline CDR1 and CDR2 sequences are KGHSH and LQKENI. CDR3 residues: CASSPPSGVTDTQYF. CDR3 DNA: TGTGCCAGCTCACCTCCTAGCGGGGTCACAGATACGCAGTATTTT.

The V and J genes are TRBV25-1 and TRBJ2-2; D remains unclear. The CDR3 loop spans 14 amino acids. Germline V gene data show CDR1 as MGHDK and CDR2 as SYGVNS. Trimming cost V 5 bases and J 1 base, with 8 bases left between them. CDR3 sequence reads: CASSSAGNTGELFF. The CDR3, as DNA: TGTGCCAGCAGTAGCGCAGGGAACACCGGGGAGCTGTTTTTT.

This sequence joins TRBV6-1 and TRBJ1-3; no firm D call. The CDR3 length is 15 residues. V was cut by 0 bases and J by 4 bases, with 10 bases left in between. Germline V gives CDR1 MNHNS, CDR2 SASEGT. The CDR3 is CASSEAGIWGNTIYF. CDR3 nucleotide sequence: TGTGCCAGCAGTGAAGCGGGGATATGGGGAAACACCATATATTTT.